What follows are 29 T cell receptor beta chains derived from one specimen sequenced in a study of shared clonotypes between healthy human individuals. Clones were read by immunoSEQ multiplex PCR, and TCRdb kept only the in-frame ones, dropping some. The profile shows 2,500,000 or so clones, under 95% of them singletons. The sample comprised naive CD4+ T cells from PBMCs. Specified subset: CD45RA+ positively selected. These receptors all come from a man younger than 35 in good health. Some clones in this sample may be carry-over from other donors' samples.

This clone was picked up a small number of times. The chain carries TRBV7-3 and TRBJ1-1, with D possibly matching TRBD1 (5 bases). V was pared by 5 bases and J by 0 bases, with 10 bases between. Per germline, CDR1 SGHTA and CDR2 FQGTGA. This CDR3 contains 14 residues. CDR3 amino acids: CASSVGAMNTEAFF. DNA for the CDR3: TGTGCCAGCAGCGTCGGGGCCATGAACACTGAAGCTTTCTTT.

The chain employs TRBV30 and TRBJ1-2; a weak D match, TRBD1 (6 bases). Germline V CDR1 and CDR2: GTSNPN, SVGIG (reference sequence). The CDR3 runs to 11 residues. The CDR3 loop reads CAQGQNYGYTF. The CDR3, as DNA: TGTGCTCAGGGGCAGAACTATGGCTACACCTTC.

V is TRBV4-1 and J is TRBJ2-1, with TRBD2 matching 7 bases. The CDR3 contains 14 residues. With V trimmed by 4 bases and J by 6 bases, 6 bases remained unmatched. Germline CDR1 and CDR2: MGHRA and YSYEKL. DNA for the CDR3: TGCGCCAGCAGCCGGGAGGGAAGCCTCAATGAGCAGTTCTTC. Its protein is CASSREGSLNEQFF.

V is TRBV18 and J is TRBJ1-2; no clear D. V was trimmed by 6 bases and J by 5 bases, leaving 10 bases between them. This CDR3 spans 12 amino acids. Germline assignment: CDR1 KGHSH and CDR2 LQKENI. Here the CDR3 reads CASSLDGYGYTF. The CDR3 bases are TGTGCCAGCTCCCTCGACGGTTATGGCTACACCTTC.

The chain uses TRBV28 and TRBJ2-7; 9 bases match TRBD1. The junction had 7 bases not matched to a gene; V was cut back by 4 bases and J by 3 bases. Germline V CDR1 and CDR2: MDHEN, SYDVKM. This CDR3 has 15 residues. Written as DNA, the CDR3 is TGTGCCAGCAGTTCATCGGGACAGGGCGGCTACGAGCAGTACTTC. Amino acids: CASSSSGQGGYEQYF.

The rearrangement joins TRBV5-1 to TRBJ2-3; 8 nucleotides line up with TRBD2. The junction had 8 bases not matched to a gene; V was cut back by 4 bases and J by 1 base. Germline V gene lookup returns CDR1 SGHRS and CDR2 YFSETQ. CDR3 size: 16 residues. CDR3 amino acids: CASSPPGAGGTDTQYF. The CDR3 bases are TGCGCCAGCAGCCCCCCTGGAGCGGGAGGCACAGATACGCAGTATTTT.

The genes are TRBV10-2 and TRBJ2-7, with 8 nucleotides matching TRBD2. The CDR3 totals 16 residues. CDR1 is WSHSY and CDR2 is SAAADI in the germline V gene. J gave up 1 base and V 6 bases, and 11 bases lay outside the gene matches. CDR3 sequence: CASSSVMASGSYEQYF. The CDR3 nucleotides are TGCGCCAGCAGCTCCGTAATGGCTAGCGGGTCCTACGAGCAGTACTTC.

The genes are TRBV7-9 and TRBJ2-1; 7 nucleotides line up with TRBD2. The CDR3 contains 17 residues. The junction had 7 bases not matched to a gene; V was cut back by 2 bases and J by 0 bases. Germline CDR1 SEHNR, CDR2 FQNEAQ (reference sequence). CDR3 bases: TGTGCCAGCAGCTTATGGGAGGGGACGAGCTCCTACAATGAGCAGTTCTTC. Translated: CASSLWEGTSSYNEQFF.

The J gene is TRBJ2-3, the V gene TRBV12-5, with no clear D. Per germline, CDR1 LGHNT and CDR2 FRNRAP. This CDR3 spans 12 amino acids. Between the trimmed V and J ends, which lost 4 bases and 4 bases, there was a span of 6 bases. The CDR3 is CASGSSSDTQYF. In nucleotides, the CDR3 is TGTGCTAGTGGTTCATCCTCAGATACGCAGTATTTT.

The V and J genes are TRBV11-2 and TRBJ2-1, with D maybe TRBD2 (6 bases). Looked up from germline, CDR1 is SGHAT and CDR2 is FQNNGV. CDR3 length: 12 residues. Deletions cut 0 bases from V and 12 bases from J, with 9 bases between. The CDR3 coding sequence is TGTGCCAGCAGCTTAGAGGAGGGGTTGCAGTTCTTC. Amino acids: CASSLEEGLQFF.

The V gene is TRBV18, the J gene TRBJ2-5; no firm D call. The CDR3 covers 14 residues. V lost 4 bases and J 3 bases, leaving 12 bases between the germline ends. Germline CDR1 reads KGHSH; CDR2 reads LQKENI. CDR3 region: CASSLLNHKETQYF. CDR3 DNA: TGTGCCAGCTCACTTCTCAATCACAAAGAGACCCAGTACTTC.

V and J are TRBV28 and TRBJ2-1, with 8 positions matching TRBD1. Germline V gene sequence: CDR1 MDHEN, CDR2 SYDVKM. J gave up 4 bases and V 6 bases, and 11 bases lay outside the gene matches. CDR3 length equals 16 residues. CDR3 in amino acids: CASRTGEGSGYNEQFF. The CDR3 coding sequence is TGTGCCAGCAGGACAGGGGAAGGCTCGGGTTACAATGAGCAGTTCTTC.

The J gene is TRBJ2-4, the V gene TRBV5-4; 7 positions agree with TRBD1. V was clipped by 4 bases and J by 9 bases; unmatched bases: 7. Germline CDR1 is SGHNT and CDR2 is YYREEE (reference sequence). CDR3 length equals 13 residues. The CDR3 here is CASSPRDRRIQYF. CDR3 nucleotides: TGTGCCAGCAGCCCTAGGGACAGACGCATTCAGTACTTC.

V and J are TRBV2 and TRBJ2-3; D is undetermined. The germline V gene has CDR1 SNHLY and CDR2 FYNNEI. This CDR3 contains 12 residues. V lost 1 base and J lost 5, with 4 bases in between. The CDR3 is CASSEGVDTQYF. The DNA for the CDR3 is TGTGCCAGCAGTGAAGGGGTAGATACGCAGTATTTT.

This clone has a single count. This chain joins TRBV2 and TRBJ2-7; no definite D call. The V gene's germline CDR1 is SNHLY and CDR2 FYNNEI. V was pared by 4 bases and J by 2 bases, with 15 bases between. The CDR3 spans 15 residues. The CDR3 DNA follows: TGTGCCAGCAGTGGTAGCCCCTCGGCCACCTACGAGCAGTACTTC. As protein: CASSGSPSATYEQYF.

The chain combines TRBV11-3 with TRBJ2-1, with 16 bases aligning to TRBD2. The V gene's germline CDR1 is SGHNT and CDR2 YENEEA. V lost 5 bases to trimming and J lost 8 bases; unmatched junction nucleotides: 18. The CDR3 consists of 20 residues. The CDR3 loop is CASSPGAGTSGRAGVYEQFF. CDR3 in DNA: TGTGCCAGCAGCCCAGGGGCCGGGACTAGCGGGAGGGCCGGAGTTTATGAGCAGTTCTTC.

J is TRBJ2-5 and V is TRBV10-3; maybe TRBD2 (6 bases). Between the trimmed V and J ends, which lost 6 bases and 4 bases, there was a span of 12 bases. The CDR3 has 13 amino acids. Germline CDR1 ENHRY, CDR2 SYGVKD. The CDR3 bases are TGTGCCATCAGCGGAGGGCCGGTAGAGACCCAGTACTTC. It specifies CAISGGPVETQYF.

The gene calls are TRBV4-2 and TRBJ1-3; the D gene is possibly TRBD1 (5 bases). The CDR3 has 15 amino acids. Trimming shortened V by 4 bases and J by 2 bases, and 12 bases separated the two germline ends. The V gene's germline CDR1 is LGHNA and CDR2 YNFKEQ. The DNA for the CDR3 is TGTGCCAGCAGCCGATCGCGGGGGGCTGGAAACACCATATATTTT. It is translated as CASSRSRGAGNTIYF.

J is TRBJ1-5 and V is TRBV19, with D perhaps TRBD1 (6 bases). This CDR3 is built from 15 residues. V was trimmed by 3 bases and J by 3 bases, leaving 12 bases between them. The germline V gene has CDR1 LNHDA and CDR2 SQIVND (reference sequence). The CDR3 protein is CASSIGGGVNQPQHF. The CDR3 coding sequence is TGTGCCAGTAGTATTGGGGGGGGCGTCAATCAGCCCCAGCATTTT. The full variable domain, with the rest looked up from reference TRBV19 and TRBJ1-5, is DGGITQSPKYLFRKEGQNVTLSCEQNLNHDAMYWYRQDPGQGLRLIYYSQIVNDFQKGDIAEGYSVSREKKESFPLTVTSAQKNPTAFYLCASSIGGGVNQPQHFGDGTRLSIL.

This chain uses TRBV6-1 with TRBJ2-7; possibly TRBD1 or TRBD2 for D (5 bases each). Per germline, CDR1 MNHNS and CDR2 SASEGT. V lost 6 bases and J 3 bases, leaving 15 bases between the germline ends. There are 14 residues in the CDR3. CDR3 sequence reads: CASSRGQGNYEQYF. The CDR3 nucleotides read TGTGCCAGCAGCCGCGGGCAGGGTAACTACGAGCAGTACTTC.

The DNA for the CDR3 is TGCGCCAGCAGTGACCCCCCCCAGGGGGGTGGCTACACCTTC. Its translation: CASSDPPQGGGYTF. The chain couples TRBV10-2 to TRBJ1-2; TRBD1 matches 7 bases. The CDR3 loop spans 14 amino acids. V lost 3 bases and J lost 7; bases outside the gene matches: 8. From germline, CDR1 is WSHSY and CDR2 SAAADI.

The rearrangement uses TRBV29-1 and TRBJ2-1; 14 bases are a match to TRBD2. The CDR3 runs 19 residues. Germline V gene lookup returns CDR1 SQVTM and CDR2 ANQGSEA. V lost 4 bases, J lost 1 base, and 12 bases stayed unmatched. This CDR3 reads CSVATVGTSGSLSYNEQFF. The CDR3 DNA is TGCAGCGTTGCCACCGTGGGGACTAGCGGGAGTCTATCCTACAATGAGCAGTTCTTC.

As DNA, the CDR3 is TGTGCCAGCAGTTTTTTAAGAGCTGCAAACGAGCAGTACTTC. Residues: CASSFLRAANEQYF. V and J are TRBV28 and TRBJ2-7; no firm D call. This CDR3 contains 14 residues. Trimming removed 3 bases at V and 5 bases at J, with 14 bases between. Looked up from germline, CDR1 is MDHEN and CDR2 is SYDVKM. The full variable domain, with the rest looked up from reference TRBV28 and TRBJ2-7, is DVKVTQSSRYLVKRTGEKVFLECVQDMDHENMFWYRQDPGLGLRLIYFSYDVKMKEKGDIPEGYSVSREKKERFSLILESASTNQTSMYLCASSFLRAANEQYFGPGTRLTVT.

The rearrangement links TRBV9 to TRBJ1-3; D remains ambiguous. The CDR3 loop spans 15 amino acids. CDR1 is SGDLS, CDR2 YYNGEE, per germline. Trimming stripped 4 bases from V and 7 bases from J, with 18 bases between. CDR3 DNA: TGTGCCAGCAGCCCCCTTTCGGGAAGGGAGAACACCATATATTTT. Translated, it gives CASSPLSGRENTIYF.

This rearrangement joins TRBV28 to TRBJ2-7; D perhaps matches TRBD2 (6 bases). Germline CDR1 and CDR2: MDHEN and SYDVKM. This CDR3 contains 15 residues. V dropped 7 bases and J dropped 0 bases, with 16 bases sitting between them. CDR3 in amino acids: CASTNGGSTSYEQYF. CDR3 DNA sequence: TGTGCCAGCACTAACGGGGGATCTACCTCCTACGAGCAGTACTTC.

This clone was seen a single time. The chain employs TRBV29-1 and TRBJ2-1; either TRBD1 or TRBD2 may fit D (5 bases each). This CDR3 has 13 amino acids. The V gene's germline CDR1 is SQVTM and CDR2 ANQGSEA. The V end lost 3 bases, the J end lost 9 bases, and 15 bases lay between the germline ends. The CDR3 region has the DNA TGCAGCGTTGAGGGACCTTACAAGATTGAGCAGTTCTTC. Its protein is CSVEGPYKIEQFF.

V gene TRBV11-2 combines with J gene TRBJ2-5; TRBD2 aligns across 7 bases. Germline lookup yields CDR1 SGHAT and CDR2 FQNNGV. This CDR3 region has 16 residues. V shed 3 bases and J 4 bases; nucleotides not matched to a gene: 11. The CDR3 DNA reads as TGTGCCAGCAGCTTGGTAACGGGGGGTAGCGTAGAGACCCAGTACTTC. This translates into CASSLVTGGSVETQYF.

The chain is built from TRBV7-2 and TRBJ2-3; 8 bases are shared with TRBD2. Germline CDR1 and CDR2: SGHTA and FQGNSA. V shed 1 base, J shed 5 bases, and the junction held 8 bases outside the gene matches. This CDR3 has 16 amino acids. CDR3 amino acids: CASSLGTSIRGDTQYF. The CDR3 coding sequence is TGTGCCAGCAGCTTAGGGACTAGCATCAGGGGAGATACGCAGTATTTT.

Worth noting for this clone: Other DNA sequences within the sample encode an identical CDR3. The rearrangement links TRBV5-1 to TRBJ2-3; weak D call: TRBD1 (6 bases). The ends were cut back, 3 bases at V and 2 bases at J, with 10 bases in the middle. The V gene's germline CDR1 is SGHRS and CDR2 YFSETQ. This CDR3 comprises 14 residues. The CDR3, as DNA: TGCGCCAGCAGCTCACAGGGCTTCACAGATACGCAGTATTTT. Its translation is CASSSQGFTDTQYF.